This TCR beta chain came from a study of OX40 agonist ivuxolimab in advanced cancers. Across the whole study: The dose-escalation cohort had hepatocellular carcinoma, melanoma, renal cell or head and neck cancer.

Germline V gene lookup returns CDR1 GTSNPN and CDR2 SVGIG (reference sequence). The length of the CDR3 is 11 residues. V lost 5 bases and J 7 bases, leaving 11 bases between the germline ends. TCRdb's table, derived via immunoSEQ multiplex PCR, lists solely in-frame clones and lacks some. The data contain 40,000 to 60,000 clones, approximately 90% of them seen just once; the ten biggest clones take up roughly 10%. Sequenced here: CD4+ or CD8+ T cells sorted from blood, sampled in a trial of the OX40 agonist ivuxolimab. This clonotype was obtained from an adult with an advanced solid tumor such as melanoma, head and neck, liver or kidney cancer. The chain combines TRBV30 with TRBJ1-1; D uncertain. The CDR3 DNA sequence: TGTGCCTGGGTCGACGCGGGTGAAGCTTTCTTT. Its protein is CAWVDAGEAFF.